This TCR beta chain is from a study of radiotherapy plus CTLA-4 blockade in lung cancer. General study findings and limits: Blood-borne expansion of tumor-derived TCR clones followed radiotherapy plus ipilimumab.

With ipilimumab providing CTLA-4 blockade, focal radiation was administered to patients who had chemo-refractory metastatic non-small-cell lung cancer. With V trimmed by 0 bases and J by 2 bases, 6 bases remained unmatched. Germline CDR1 is SGHKS and CDR2 is YYEKEE (reference sequence). The CDR3 is made up of 17 amino acids. Concerning this clone itself: Its antigen is not known.

Assay: immunoSEQ multiplex PCR; the TCRdb copy retains only in-frame clones and omits some. Of over 75,000 clones detected, 83% appear once; the ten largest clones hold 0.75% to 0.85%. Sequencing was performed on peripheral blood, taken from a patient treated with radiotherapy plus ipilimumab. The chain joins TRBV5-5 to TRBJ1-5; 9 nucleotides match TRBD1. This TCR was sampled from a human donor with non-small cell lung cancer who had stable disease on radiotherapy plus ipilimumab. The CDR3 protein is CASSLEGQGVGNQPQHF. The CDR3 region has the DNA TGTGCCAGCAGCTTGGAGGGACAGGGTGTTGGCAATCAGCCCCAGCATTTT.